This T cell receptor beta chain was identified in a study of T cells after somatic rescue of genetic block. Per the germline V gene, CDR1 is SQVTM and CDR2 is ANQGSEA. Losses at the gene ends were 4 bases for V and 5 bases for J; bases not matched to a gene: 12. CDR3 size: 15 residues. Using immunoSEQ multiplex PCR, the repertoire was profiled, and TCRdb retains in-frame clones only, with some absent. The sample carries approximately 110,000 clones, about 89% recorded once. This sequence originates from a woman younger than 30. The sample consisted of peripheral blood mononuclear cells (PBMCs). The chain joins TRBV29-1 to TRBJ1-2; 8 nucleotides align to TRBD1. The CDR3 sequence: CSVAPRQGRKYGYTF. The CDR3 DNA reads as TGCAGCGTTGCCCCCCGACAGGGGCGGAAATATGGCTACACCTTC. The variable domain in full, with the rest retrieved from reference TRBV29-1 and TRBJ1-2, is SAVISQKPSRDICQRGTSLTIQCQVDSQVTMMFWYRQQPGQSLTLIATANQGSEATYESGFVIDKFPISRPNLTFSTLTVSNMSPEDSSIYLCSVAPRQGRKYGYTFGSGTRLTVV.